The 4 T cell receptor beta chains presented below share a single source sample, sequenced in a study of OX40 agonist ivuxolimab in advanced cancers. Clones were sequenced by immunoSEQ multiplex PCR, and TCRdb holds only the in-frame ones, with some missing. The sample contains roughly 80,000 clones, 70% to 90% of which appear only once. The sample was CD4+ or CD8+ T cells sorted from blood, taken in a trial of the OX40 agonist ivuxolimab. Receptor source: an adult with an advanced solid tumor such as melanoma, head and neck, liver or kidney cancer.

The chain combines TRBV19 with TRBJ1-2, with a weak D call TRBD1 (6 bases). V lost 1 base to trimming and J lost 2 bases, with 14 bases between them. The CDR3 extends over 16 amino acids. Germline V lookup: CDR1 LNHDA, CDR2 SQIVND (reference sequence). CDR3 region: CASSIGGTGLNYGYTF. The CDR3 DNA sequence: TGTGCCAGTAGTATAGGGGGCACAGGGTTAAACTATGGCTACACCTTC.

This clone was observed once. The chain employs TRBV5-1 and TRBJ2-2; TRBD1 matches 7 bases. The V and J ends lost 0 bases and 1 base, in that order; junction bases with no gene match: 3. The CDR3 length is 16 residues. CDR1 and CDR2 from the germline V gene are SGHRS and YFSETQ. The chain's CDR3 is CASSLAWTGNTGELFF. The DNA for the CDR3 is TGCGCCAGCAGCTTGGCGTGGACAGGGAACACCGGGGAGCTGTTTTTT.

The CDR3 region is CASSDDIDATQYF. The CDR3 DNA reads TGTGCCAGCAGCGATGATATAGACGCGACCCAGTACTTC. The chain is built from TRBV7-3 and TRBJ2-5; D is unresolved. The CDR3 covers 13 residues. Germline V lookup: CDR1 SGHTA, CDR2 FQGTGA. The ends were cut back, 5 bases at V and 7 bases at J, with 14 bases in the middle.

V usage is TRBV11-2 and J usage is TRBJ1-2; D may be TRBD1 (6 bases). The V end was cut by 1 base, the J end by 5 bases, with 11 bases between. This CDR3 region has 14 residues. Germline values: CDR1 SGHAT, CDR2 FQNNGV. The CDR3 reads CASSLVGGWYGYTF. Written as DNA, the CDR3 is TGTGCCAGCAGCTTAGTAGGGGGGTGGTATGGCTACACCTTC.